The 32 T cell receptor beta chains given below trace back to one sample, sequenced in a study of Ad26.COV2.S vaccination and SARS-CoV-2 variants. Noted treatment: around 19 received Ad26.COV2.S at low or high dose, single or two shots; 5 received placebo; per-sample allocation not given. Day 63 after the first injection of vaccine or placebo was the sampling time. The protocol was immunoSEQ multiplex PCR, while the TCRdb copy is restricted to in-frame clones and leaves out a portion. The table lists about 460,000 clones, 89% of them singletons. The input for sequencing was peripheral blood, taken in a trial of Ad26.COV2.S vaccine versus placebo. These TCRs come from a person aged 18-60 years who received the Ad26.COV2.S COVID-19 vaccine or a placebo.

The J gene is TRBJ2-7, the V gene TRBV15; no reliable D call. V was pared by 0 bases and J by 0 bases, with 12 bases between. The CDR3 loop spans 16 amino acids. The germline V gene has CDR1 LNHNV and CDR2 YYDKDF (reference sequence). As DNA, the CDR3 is TGTGCCACCAGCAGAGAGGCGCGGCTAAGCTCCTACGAGCAGTACTTC. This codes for CATSREARLSSYEQYF.

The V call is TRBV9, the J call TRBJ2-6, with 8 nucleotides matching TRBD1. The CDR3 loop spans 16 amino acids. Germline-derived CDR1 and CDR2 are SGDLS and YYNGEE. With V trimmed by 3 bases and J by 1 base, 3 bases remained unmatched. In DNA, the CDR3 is TGTGCCAGCAGCGAAAGGACAGGGTCTGGGGCCAACGTCCTGACTTTC. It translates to CASSERTGSGANVLTF.

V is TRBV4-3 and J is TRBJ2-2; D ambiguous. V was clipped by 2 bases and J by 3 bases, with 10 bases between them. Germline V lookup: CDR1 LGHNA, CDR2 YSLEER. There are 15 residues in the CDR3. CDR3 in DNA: TGCGCCAGCAGCCAATCCCACAGATACACCGGGGAGCTGTTTTTT. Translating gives CASSQSHRYTGELFF.

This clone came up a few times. The CDR3 sequence is CASSPTSGGTDTQYF. CDR3 bases: TGTGCCAGCAGCCCTACTAGCGGGGGCACAGATACGCAGTATTTT. This chain links TRBV6-2 or TRBV6-3 with TRBJ2-3; the match to TRBD2 covers 10 bases. The germline V gene has CDR1 MNHEY and CDR2 SVGEGT. The CDR3 loop spans 15 amino acids. After removal of 6 bases from V and 1 base from J, the junction contained 4 bases not matched to a gene.

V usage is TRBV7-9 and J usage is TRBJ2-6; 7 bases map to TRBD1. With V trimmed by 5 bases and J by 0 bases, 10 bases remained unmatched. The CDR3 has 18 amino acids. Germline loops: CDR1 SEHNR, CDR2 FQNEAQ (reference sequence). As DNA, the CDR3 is TGTGCCAGCAGCCCCGTTACAGGGGTGCACTCTGGGGCCAACGTCCTGACTTTC. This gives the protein CASSPVTGVHSGANVLTF.

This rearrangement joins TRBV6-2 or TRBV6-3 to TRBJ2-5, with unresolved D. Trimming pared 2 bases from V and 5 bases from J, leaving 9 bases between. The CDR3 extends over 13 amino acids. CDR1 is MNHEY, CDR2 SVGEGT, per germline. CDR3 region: CASSYSLGETQYF. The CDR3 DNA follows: TGTGCCAGCAGTTACAGTCTAGGGGAGACCCAGTACTTC.

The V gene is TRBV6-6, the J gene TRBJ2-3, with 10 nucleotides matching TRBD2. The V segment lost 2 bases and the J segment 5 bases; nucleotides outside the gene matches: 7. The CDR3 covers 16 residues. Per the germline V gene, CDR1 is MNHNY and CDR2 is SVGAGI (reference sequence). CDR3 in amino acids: CASSYASGRALDTQYF. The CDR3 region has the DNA TGTGCCAGCAGTTACGCCAGCGGGAGGGCCTTAGATACGCAGTATTTT.

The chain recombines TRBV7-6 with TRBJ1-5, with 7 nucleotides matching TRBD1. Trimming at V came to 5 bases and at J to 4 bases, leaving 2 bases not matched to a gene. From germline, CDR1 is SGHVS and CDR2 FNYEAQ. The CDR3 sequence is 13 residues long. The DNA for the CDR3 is TGTGCCAGCAGCCTACAGGGGAATCAGCCCCAGCATTTT. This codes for CASSLQGNQPQHF.

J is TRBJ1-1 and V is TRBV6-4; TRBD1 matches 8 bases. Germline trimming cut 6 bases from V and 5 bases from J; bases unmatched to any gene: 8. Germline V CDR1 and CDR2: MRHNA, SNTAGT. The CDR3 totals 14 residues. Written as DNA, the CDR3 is TGTGCCAGCAGCGTGGCAGGGGGCCAAACTGAAGCTTTCTTT. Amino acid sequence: CASSVAGGQTEAFF.

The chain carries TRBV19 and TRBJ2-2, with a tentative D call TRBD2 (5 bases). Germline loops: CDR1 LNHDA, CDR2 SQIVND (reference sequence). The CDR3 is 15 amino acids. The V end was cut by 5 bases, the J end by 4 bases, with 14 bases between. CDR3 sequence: CASSAYGGSTGELFF. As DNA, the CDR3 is TGTGCCAGTAGTGCATATGGCGGGTCCACCGGGGAGCTGTTTTTT. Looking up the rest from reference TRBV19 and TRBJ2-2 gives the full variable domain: DGGITQSPKYLFRKEGQNVTLSCEQNLNHDAMYWYRQDPGQGLRLIYYSQIVNDFQKGDIAEGYSVSREKKESFPLTVTSAQKNPTAFYLCASSAYGGSTGELFFGEGSRLTVL.

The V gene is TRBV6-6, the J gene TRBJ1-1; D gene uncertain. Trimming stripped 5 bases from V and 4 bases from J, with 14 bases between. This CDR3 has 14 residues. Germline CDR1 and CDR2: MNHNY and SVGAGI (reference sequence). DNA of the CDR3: TGTGCCAGCAGTCGGGGAGGACGGAGCACTGAAGCTTTCTTT. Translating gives CASSRGGRSTEAFF.

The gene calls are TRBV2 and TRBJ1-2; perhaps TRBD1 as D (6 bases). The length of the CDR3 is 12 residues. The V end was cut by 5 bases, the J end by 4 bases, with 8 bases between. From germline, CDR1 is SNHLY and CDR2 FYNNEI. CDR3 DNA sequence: TGTGCCAGCAGTAGACAGGCCTATGGCTACACCTTC. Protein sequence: CASSRQAYGYTF.

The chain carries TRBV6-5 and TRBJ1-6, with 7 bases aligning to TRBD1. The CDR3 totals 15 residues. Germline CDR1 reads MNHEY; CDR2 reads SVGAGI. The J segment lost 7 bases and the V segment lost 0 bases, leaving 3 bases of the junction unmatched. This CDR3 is CASSYSGTENSPLHF. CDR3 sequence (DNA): TGTGCCAGCAGTTACTCTGGGACAGAGAATTCACCCCTCCACTTT.

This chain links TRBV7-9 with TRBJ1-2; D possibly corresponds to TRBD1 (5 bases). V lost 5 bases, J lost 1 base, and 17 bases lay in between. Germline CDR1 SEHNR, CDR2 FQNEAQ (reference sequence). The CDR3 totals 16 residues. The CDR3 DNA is TGTGCCAGCAGCGTTACCGGGACCGCAATTAACTATGGCTACACCTTC. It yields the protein CASSVTGTAINYGYTF.

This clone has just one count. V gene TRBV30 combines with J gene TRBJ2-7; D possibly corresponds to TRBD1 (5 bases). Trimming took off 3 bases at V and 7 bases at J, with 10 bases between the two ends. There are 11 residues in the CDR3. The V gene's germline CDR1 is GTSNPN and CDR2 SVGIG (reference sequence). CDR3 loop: CAWRTVGEQYF. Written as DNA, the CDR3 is TGTGCCTGGAGGACAGTAGGGGAGCAGTACTTC.

The CDR3 DNA reads as TGTGCCAGCAGCCCCCGAGGCGGGGCCACAGATACGCAGTATTTT. The encoded protein is CASSPRGGATDTQYF. This sequence joins TRBV6-2 or TRBV6-3 and TRBJ2-3, with a tentative D call TRBD2 (6 bases). With 6 bases removed from V and 2 bases from J, the gap between germline ends came to 15 bases. The CDR3 has 15 amino acids. Germline values: CDR1 MNHEY, CDR2 SVGEGT.

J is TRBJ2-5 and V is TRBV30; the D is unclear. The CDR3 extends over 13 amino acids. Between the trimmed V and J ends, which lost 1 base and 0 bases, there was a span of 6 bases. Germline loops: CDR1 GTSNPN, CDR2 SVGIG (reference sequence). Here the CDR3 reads CAWSAQYQETQYF. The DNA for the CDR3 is TGTGCCTGGAGTGCGCAGTACCAAGAGACCCAGTACTTC.

The CDR3, as DNA: TGTGCCAGCAGTATACCGGGACAGGGATACGGCTACACCTTC. It yields the protein CASSIPGQGYGYTF. The J gene is TRBJ1-2, the V gene TRBV28; the match to TRBD1 covers 9 bases. The CDR3 runs 14 residues. V lost 5 bases to trimming and J lost 8 bases; unmatched junction nucleotides: 9. The germline gives CDR1 MDHEN, CDR2 SYDVKM.

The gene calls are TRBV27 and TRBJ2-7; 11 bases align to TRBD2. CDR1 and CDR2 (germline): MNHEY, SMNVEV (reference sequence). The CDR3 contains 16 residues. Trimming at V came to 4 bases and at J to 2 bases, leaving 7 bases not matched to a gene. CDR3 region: CASSSPGTSGTYEQYF. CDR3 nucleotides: TGTGCCAGCAGTTCACCCGGGACTAGCGGTACCTACGAGCAGTACTTC.

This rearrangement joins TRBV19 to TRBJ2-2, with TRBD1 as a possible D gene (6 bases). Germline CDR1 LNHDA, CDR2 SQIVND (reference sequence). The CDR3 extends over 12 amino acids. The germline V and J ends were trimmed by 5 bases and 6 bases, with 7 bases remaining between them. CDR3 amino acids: CASSWGPGELFF. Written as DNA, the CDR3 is TGTGCCAGTAGTTGGGGGCCCGGGGAGCTGTTTTTT.

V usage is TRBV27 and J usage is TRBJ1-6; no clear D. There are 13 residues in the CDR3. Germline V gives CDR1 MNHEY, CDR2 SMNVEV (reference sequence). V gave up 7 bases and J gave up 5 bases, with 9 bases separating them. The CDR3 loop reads CASKRGDNSPLHF. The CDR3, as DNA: TGTGCCAGCAAACGTGGGGATAATTCACCCCTCCACTTT.

The CDR3 DNA is TGTGCCACCAGTGGCACAACCGGGACTAGCACCTACAATGAGCAGTTCTTC. This codes for CATSGTTGTSTYNEQFF. The chain uses TRBV24-1 and TRBJ2-1; 9 nucleotides match TRBD2. J was trimmed by 2 bases and V by 5 bases; bases with no gene match: 9. Looked up from germline, CDR1 is KGHDR and CDR2 is SFDVKD. This CDR3 contains 17 residues.

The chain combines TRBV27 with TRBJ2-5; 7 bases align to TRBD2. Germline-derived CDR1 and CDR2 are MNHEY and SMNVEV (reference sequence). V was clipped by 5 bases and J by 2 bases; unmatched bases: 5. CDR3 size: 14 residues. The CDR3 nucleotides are TGTGCCAGCAGTGGCCCGGGACTACAAGAGACCCAGTACTTC. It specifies CASSGPGLQETQYF.

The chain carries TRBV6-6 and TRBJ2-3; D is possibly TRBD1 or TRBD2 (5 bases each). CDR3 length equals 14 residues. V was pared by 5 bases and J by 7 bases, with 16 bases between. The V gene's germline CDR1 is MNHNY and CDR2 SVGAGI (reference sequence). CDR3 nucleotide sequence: TGTGCCAGCAGTGGACTCGGGACGGAGAATACGCAGTATTTT. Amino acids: CASSGLGTENTQYF.

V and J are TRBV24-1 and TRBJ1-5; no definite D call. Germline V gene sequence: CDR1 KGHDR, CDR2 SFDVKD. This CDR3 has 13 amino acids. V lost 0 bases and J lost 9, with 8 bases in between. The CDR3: CATSDLGSGPQHF. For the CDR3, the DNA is TGTGCCACCAGTGATTTGGGGTCTGGGCCCCAGCATTTT.

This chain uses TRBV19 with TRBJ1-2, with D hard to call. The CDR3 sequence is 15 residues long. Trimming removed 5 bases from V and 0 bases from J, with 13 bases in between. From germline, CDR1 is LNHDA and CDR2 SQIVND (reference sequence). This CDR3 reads CASSYRASANYGYTF. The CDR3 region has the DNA TGTGCCAGTAGTTACCGGGCCTCAGCTAACTATGGCTACACCTTC.

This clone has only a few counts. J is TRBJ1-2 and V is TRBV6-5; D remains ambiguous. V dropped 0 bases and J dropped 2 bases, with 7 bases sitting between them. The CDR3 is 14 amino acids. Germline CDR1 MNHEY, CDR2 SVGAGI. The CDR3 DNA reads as TGTGCCAGCAGTTACTCGGGTCAGAACTATGGCTACACCTTC. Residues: CASSYSGQNYGYTF.

CDR3 sequence: CAISESGTANTEAFF. Here the CDR3 DNA reads TGTGCCATCAGTGAGTCGGGGACGGCGAACACTGAAGCTTTCTTT. This chain uses TRBV10-3 with TRBJ1-1, with D maybe TRBD1 (5 bases). The ends were cut back, 0 bases at V and 1 base at J, with 9 bases in the middle. Per the germline V gene, CDR1 is ENHRY and CDR2 is SYGVKD. The CDR3 runs to 15 residues.

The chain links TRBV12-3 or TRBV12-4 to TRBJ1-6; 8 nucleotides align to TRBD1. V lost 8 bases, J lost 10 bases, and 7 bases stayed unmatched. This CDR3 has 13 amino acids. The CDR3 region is CASGVRGRSPLHF. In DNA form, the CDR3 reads TGTGCCAGCGGAGTCAGGGGGCGATCACCCCTCCACTTT.

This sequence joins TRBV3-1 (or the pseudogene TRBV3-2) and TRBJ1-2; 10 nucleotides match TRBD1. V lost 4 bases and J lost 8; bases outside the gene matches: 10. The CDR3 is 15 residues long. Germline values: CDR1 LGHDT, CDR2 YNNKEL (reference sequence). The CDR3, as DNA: TGTGCCAGCAGCCGTAGTGGGACAGGGGATACCGGCTACACCTTC. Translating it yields CASSRSGTGDTGYTF.

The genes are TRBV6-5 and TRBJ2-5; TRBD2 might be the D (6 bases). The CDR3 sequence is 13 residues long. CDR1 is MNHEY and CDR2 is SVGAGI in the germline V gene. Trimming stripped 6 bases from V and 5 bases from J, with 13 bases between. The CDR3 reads CASRPSAWETQYF. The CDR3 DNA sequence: TGTGCCAGCAGACCTAGCGCTTGGGAGACCCAGTACTTC.

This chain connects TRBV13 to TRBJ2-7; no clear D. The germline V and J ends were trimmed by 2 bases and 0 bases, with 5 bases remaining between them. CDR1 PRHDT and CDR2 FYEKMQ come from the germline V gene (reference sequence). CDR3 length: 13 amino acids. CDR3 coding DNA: TGTGCCAGCAGCTTATGGCGCTCCTACGAGCAGTACTTC. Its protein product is CASSLWRSYEQYF.